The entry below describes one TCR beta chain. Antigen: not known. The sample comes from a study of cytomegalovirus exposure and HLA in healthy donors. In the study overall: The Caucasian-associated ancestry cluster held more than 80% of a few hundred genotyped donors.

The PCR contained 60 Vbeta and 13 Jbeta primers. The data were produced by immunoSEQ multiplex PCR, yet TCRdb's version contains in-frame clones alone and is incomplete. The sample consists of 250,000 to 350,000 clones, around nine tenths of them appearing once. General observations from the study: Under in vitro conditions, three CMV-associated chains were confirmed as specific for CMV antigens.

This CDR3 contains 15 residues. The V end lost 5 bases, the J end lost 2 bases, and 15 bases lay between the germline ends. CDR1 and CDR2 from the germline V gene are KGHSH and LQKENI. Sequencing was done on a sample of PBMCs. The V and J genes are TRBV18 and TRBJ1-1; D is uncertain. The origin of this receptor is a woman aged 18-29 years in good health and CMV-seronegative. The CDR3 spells CASSGLWGGNTEAFF. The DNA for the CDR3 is TGTGCCAGCTCAGGGCTCTGGGGAGGAAACACTGAAGCTTTCTTT.